This T cell receptor beta chain was sequenced during a study of CD8+ T cells in alopecia areata. Study in general: After 6 to 18 months of tofacitinib, follow-up continued 6 months off drug.

This clone appeared a single time. Its antigen is as yet unknown. Whole-study results and caveats: Tofacitinib produced a significant decrease in scalp clonality and in expanded CD8+ clones among the top 100. Relative to normal scalp, lesional scalp, especially alopecia totalis/universalis, showed higher clonality.

This CDR3 has 12 amino acids. The ends were cut back, 6 bases at V and 8 bases at J, with 13 bases in the middle. Germline V lookup: CDR1 MNHNY, CDR2 SVGAGI (reference sequence). Treatment described: oral pan-JAK inhibitor, 5-10 mg twice daily. Investigators isolated RNA and reverse transcribed it into cDNA to act as the sequencing template. The table came from immunoSEQ multiplex PCR; TCRdb's copy has only in-frame clones and leaves some out. Altogether around 200,000 clones are present, roughly 50% being singletons, with the ten largest covering more than 10%. This sequence joins TRBV6-6 and TRBJ1-1; maybe TRBD1 (5 bases). The sequence was collected from a human donor with alopecia areata. The material was CD8+ T cells sorted from blood, obtained at week 24, from a patient treated with tofacitinib. The CDR3 region has the DNA TGTGCCAGCAGACCCGACAGCGTAGAAGCTTTCTTT. It specifies CASRPDSVEAFF.